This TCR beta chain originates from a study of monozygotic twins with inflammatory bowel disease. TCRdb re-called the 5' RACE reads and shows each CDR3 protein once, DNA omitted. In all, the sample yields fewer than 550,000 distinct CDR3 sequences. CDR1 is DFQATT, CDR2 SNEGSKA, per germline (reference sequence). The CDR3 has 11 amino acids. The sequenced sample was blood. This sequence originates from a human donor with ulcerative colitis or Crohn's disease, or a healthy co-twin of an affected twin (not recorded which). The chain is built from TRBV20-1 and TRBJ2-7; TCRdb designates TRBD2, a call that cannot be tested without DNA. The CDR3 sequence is CSAPRGSEQYF.